This paragraph covers one T cell receptor (beta chain) sequence. Data came from immunoSEQ multiplex PCR; TCRdb stores just in-frame clones and leaves some out. Among 60,000 to 70,000 clones, about four fifths were seen once, and the ten largest hold about 4.4%. Germline lookup yields CDR1 SNHLY and CDR2 FYNNEI. Trimming removed 9 bases at V and 2 bases at J, with 17 bases between. There are 15 residues in the CDR3. The data are from a study of blood T cell repertoires in COVID-19. The chain has TRBV2 and TRBJ2-1; D possibly corresponds to TRBD2 (5 bases). Sequencing was done on a sample of peripheral blood. This receptor was taken from a woman aged 55-69 years with acute or convalescent COVID-19. Here the CDR3 reads CASTMVPGTYNEQFF. The DNA of the CDR3 is TGTGCCAGTACGATGGTACCGGGGACCTACAATGAGCAGTTCTTC.